This entry is about one TCR beta chain. No cognate antigen has been identified for it. There are no base qualities to consult, and no much larger clone falls within one base. This sample was included in a study of cytomegalovirus exposure and HLA in healthy donors (dated by TCRdb to 2015 to 2018). Background for the entire study: In an earlier analysis of around 540 of the donors, 276 Gb of sequence data and 95 million to 130 million unique TCR beta sequences from 180 million or so T cells were reported. Among the approximately 400 genotyped donors, approximately 77% belonged to the genetic ancestry cluster associated with self-reported Caucasian donors. Alongside the repertoire data, information on donor age, sex, ethnicity and CMV serostatus was compiled. Both class I and class II loci were covered by HLA typing, at four-digit resolution. Roughly 5 DR-DQ haplotypes were treated as single units for association and clustering because of strong linkage in the cohort. To predict cytomegalovirus infection status, the study combined high-throughput TCR immunosequencing, statistical association of individual TCRs with disease status, and machine learning. The aim of the study was to test whether cataloging public T cell receptors could identify signatures of past pathogen exposure. A later analysis re-examined previously published TCR beta repertoires from over 500 donors and added high-resolution HLA genotyping to investigate patterns of TCR occurrence. The number of donors typed differed by locus, with 629-630 for A, B, C, DRB1 and DQB1, more than 500 for DQA1, about 610 for DPA1, and 450 to 480 for DPB1. An early release covering over 500 HLA-typed donors comprised approximately 290 gigabases of sequencing data and tens of millions of unique TCR sequences. The study profiled the T cell repertoires of approximately 700 subjects by immunosequencing and related them to cytomegalovirus serostatus. Rather than using new phenotypic data, the later analysis identified candidate immune exposures from TCR beta sequences and from how often those sequences occurred across donors. Every repertoire in the discovery cohort had been generated on one and the same sequencing platform. In addition to the first cohort of 666 subjects, a separate validation cohort of 130 or so different subjects was used. A later genetic analysis used genome-wide SNP genotypes for about 60% of the roughly 670 donors, treating that subset as a discovery cohort. In an earlier analysis of several hundred of the donors, high-throughput TCR beta sequencing was used to judge whether each TCR beta V gene segment behaved as functional or pseudogenic. Among 300 to 450 genotyped donors of the cohort, an average of approximately 240,000 unique TCR beta nucleotide sequences were sequenced per donor, around 20% of them non-productive. Findings and caveats that apply to the study as a whole: Specific HLA alleles were associated with 16,951 TCR beta sequences at a false discovery rate of 0.05 in a later analysis. The classifier was reported to diagnose cytomegalovirus status with high specificity and sensitivity in both the original and validation cohorts. The authors suggested that the approach could potentially be generalized to other disease states and immunological phenotypes. According to a later analysis, parvovirus B19, influenza, CMV and Epstein-Barr virus appeared linked to several top co-occurrence clusters. Sequencing depth was assumed to be roughly uniform across donors in the presence/absence analyses, though that assumption may not hold. Strong co-occurrence of HLA alleles, especially DR and DQ, made assigning TCR associations to individual alleles difficult. In vitro tests confirmed that a few of the cytomegalovirus-associated TCR beta chains recognize cytomegalovirus antigens. Correlated functional status among segregating V segments might be attributable to linkage disequilibrium, but an unknown experimental factor could not be ruled out. While some public TCRs were present in many individuals, most TCR sequences turned up only very rarely across donors. In an earlier analysis of roughly 560 of the donors, most TCR beta V segments were observed in productive rearrangements about 87% or about 30% of the time, broadly matching IMGT annotations. In this cohort, only TCR beta chains were sequenced, and detectable features were limited by the absence of alpha or paired-chain data. Some IMGT-functional V segments, including TRBV6-2 and TRBV6-3, could not be distinguished by the 87-base-pair reads and were therefore excluded. The sequencing pipeline was judged likely to have produced a cluster of highly shared sequence variants as a technical artifact. An association between a missense DCLRE1C variant and V-gene and J-gene trimming of TCR beta chains was found in a later genetic analysis and replicated in an independent cohort. In a later analysis, most CMV-associated TCR beta chains were found to appear HLA-restricted, with HLA associations seemingly driven largely by CMV exposure. In a later analysis, HLA-associated TCR beta chains were found to be more clonally expanded and to have lower generation probabilities than equally common non-associated chains. A further reported finding was that TCR beta sequences accurately predicted the HLA-A and HLA-B alleles for most subjects in the first cohort. A later genetic analysis reported fewer N-insertions in productive TCRs among donors in an Asian-associated ancestry cluster than the roughly 700-donor mean. In a later analysis, TCR association rates were found to vary across HLA loci, with the most associated TCRs seen for DRB1 alleles and the fewest for HLA-C alleles. The study listed 170 or so TCR beta chains as associated with cytomegalovirus. For the cohort, immune exposure information was limited to CMV serostatus. Because HLA typing was unavailable for some donors at each locus, only the typed subset was used in association tests. The earlier analysis of about 600 of the donors excluded some 15 rarely observed V segments, including chromosome 9 orphons, because counts were too low.

Ends trimmed: V by 1 base, J by 7 bases; bases unmatched to a gene: 11. The germline V gene encodes CDR1 SGHTA and CDR2 FQGNSA. The cysteine opens and the phenylalanine closes a CDR3 of 17 amino acids. Only the CDR3 part of the read is kept: 51 bases, read in frame from the first base. The cohort comprised 710 or so healthy bone marrow donors. At the time of sampling, every cohort member was nominally healthy, though immune exposures that went unrecorded were likely present. The donor tested CMV seronegative and was one of the 352 seronegative cohort members. A peripheral blood sample was provided by each donor, and peripheral blood mononuclear cells were used for TCR beta sequencing. The Qiagen DNeasy Blood Extraction Kit was used to extract genomic DNA from the blood cell samples. Library prep was done by the immunoSEQ multiplex PCR assay. A mixture of 60 forward primers for TCR Vbeta segments and 13 reverse primers for TCR Jbeta segments was used in the multiplex PCR. Amplification of the CDR3 region of rearranged TCR beta genes was performed with a multiplex PCR assay on genomic DNA. Amplified TCR beta libraries were sequenced as 87-base-pair reads on the Illumina HiSeq System. The paper's processing steps were these. A later analysis counted approximately 84 million unique TCR beta chains across the roughly 700 repertoires, and 9.5 million to 11 million of these chains were shared by at least two donors. A nearest-neighbor algorithm error-corrected the raw reads and collapsed the reads into unique sequences, merging closely related sequences to remove PCR and sequencing errors. To assign V, D and J gene segments, CDR3 sequences were aligned to IMGT reference sequences. For a sequence to be retained, a match of at least six nucleotides to both a V gene segment and a J gene segment was required. A rearrangement was called productive if the CDR3 had no stop codons and remained in frame with V and J, and every other rearrangement was called non-productive. Following IMGT convention, CDR3 was defined as the stretch from the second conserved V-encoded cysteine to the conserved J-encoded phenylalanine. The earlier analysis of around 640 of the donors excluded sequences that lacked an unambiguous match to a single V gene segment. In an earlier analysis of approximately 610 of the donors, V segments were called functional above 56.7% productive rearrangements and were called segregating when the between-donor standard deviation exceeded 5%. A statistical classification framework was built to diagnose cytomegalovirus status from the catalog of TCR beta chain sequences. In a later analysis, V and J genes were assigned by comparing TCR nucleotide sequences against IMGT/GENE-DB human TR gene sequences. Using the TCRdist pipeline, a later analysis assigned CDR3 sequences along with most-parsimonious VDJ recombination scenarios. A later analysis defined each TCR beta chain by its CDR3 amino acid sequence plus V-gene family, and excluded reads lacking a unique V-gene family. To address suspected cross-contamination and a sequencing artifact, a later analysis removed 550 to 750 highly shared, low-generation-probability nucleotide sequences. In a later analysis, a clonal expansion index for each public chain was calculated from normalized within-repertoire ranks of inferred template counts. In a later analysis, generation probabilities were computed using a VDJ recombination model fitted to out-of-frame rearrangements, and the results were checked against IGoR. In a later analysis, TCR-TCR, TCR-HLA and TCR-CMV co-occurrence was scored with hypergeometric tests, and a repertoire-size bias correction was applied to TCR pairs. In a later analysis, false discovery rates were estimated by permuting HLA or CMV assignments 20 times. In a later analysis, co-occurring TCRs were grouped using DBSCAN, with TCRdist sequence similarity added in when clustering inside HLA-allele-positive subsets. Co-occurrence clustering excluded repertoires with fewer than 30,000 or more than 120,000 public chains, plus five with anomalous nucleotide sharing. TCRdb holds this immuneACCESS table with in-frame rearrangements only. Some clones are missing; in checked studies, unresolved V genes explain under half, and the rest has no known cause. V, J and clone size were drawn from that table, and D and trimming were deduced from the DNA. Across this sample there are approximately 150,000 clones, with about 64% seen only once. The ten most abundant clones make up about 4.5% of the sample.

The sequence derives from a man in his 60s in good health and CMV-seronegative. The chain links TRBV7-2 with TRBJ2-1; 9 central nucleotides agree with TRBD2. The specimen was PBMCs. The nucleotide sequence reads as follows: TGTGCCAGCAGCTTAGAGCTTAGCGGGAGTATGTGGAATGAGCAGTTCTTC. Its protein product is CASSLELSGSMWNEQFF.